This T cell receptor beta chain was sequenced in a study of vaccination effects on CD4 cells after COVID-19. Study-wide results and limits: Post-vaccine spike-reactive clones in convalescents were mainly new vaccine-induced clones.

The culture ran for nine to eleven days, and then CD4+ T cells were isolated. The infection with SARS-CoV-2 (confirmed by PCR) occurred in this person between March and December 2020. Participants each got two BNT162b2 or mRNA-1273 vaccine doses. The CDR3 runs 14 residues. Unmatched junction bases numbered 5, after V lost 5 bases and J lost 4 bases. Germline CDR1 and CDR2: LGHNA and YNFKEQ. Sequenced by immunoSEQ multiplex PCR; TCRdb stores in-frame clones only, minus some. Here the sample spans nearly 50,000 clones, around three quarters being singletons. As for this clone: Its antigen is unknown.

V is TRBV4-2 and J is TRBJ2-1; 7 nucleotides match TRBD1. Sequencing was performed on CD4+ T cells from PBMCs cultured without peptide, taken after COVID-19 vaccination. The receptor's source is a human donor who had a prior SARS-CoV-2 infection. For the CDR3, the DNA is TGTGCCAGCAGCGATAGGACAGGATACAATGAGCAGTTCTTC. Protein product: CASSDRTGYNEQFF.